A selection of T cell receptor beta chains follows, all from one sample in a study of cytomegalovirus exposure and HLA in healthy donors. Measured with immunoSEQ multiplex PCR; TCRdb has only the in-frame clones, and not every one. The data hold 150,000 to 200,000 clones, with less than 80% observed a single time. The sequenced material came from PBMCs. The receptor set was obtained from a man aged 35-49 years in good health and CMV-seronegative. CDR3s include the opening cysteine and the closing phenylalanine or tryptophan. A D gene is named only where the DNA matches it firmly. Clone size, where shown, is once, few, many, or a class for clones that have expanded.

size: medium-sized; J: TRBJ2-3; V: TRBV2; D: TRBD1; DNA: TGTGCCAGCAGTGTCCGGGACAGGGCCCCAGGGGATACGCAGTATTTT; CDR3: CASSVRDRAPGDTQYF
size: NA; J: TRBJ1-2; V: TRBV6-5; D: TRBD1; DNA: TGTGCCAGCAGCCGGGACAGGGTGAACTATGGCTACACCTTC; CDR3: CASSRDRVNYGYTF
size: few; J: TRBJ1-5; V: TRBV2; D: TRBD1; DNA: TGTGCCAGCTGTCCAGGGGGTAACAATCAGCCCCAGCATTTT; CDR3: CASCPGGNNQPQHF
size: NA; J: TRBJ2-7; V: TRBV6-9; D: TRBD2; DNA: TGTGCCAGCAGCTATGGACTAGCGGGAGGGAAATCCTACGAGCAGTACTTC; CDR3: CASSYGLAGGKSYEQYF
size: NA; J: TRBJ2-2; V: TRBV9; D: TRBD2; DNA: TGTGCCAGCAGCTTAACTAGCGGGAGGGCCCCCGGGGAGCTGTTTTTT; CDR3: CASSLTSGRAPGELFF
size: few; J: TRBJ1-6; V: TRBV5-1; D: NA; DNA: TGCGCCAGCAGCTTGGGACAGAACCTAGAGTCACCCCTCCACTTT; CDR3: CASSLGQNLESPLHF
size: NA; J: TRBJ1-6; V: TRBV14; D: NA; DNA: TGTGCCAGCAGCCAAATTACTGGTTCACCCCTCCACTTT; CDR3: CASSQITGSPLHF
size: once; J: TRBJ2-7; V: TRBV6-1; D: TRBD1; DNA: TGTGCCAGCACCACGACAGGGTATACCTACGAGCAGTACTTC; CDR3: CASTTTGYTYEQYF
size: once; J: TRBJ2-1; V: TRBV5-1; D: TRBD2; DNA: TGCGCCAGCAGCCTCGGGGGGGTTCGGCTAGCGGTCTACAATGAGCAGTTCTTC; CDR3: CASSLGGVRLAVYNEQFF
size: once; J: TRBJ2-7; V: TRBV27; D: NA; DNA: TGTGCCAGCAGTTTACGCGGGTTTGGTTACGAGCAGTACTTC; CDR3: CASSLRGFGYEQYF
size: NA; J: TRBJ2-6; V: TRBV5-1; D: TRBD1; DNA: TGCGCCAGCAGCTCCTATCCCCGGACAGGGGGCTCTGGGGCCAACGTCCTGACTTTC; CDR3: CASSSYPRTGGSGANVLTF
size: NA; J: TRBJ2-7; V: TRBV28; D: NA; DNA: TGTGCCAGCGGACAAGGGCGAAACGAGCAGTACTTC; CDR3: CASGQGRNEQYF
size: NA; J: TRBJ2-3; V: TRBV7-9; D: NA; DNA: TGTGCCAGCAGCTTAGCTCTACCTTATAGCACAGATACGCAGTATTTT; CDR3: CASSLALPYSTDTQYF
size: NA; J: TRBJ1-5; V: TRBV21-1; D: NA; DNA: TGTGCCAGAGCCCAGGGAATCCCCCATGTTCCCGATCAGCCCCAGCATTTT; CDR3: CARAQGIPHVPDQPQHF
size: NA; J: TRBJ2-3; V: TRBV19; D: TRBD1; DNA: TGTGCCAGTAGTAGTCCGGGACAGCCTAGCACAGATACGCAGTATTTT; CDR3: CASSSPGQPSTDTQYF
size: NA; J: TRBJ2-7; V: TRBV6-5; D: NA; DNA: TGTGCCAGCAGTTACTCGCGGGACAGCTACGAGCAGTACTTC; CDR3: CASSYSRDSYEQYF
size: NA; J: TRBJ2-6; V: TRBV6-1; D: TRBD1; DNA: TGTGCCAGCAGTGCGACAGGGGCTGGGGCCAACGGCCTGACTTTC; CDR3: CASSATGAGANGLTF
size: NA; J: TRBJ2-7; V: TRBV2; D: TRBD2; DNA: TGTGCCAGCAGAGGACTAGCGGGATCCCTTTACTACGAGCAGTACTTC; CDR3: CASRGLAGSLYYEQYF
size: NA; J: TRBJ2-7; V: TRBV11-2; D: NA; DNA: TGTGCCAGCAGCTTAAACTACCAACTCGGAACCTACGAGCAGTACTTC; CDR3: CASSLNYQLGTYEQYF
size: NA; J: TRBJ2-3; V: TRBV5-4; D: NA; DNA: TGTGCCAGCAGCTTGTCCCTCGCAGATACGCAGTATTTT; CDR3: CASSLSLADTQYF
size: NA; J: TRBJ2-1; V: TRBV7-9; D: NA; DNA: TGTGCCAGCAGCTTGCAGTCGTTCTCGGGTGGGGAGCAGTTCTTC; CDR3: CASSLQSFSGGEQFF
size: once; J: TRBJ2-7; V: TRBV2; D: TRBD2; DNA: TGTGCCAGCAGTGAAGAAGGGACTATCTACTACGAGCAGTACTTC; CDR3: CASSEEGTIYYEQYF
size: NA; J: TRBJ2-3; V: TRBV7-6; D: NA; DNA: TGTGCCAGCAGCCTAGGACAGTCAGATACGCAGTATTTT; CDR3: CASSLGQSDTQYF
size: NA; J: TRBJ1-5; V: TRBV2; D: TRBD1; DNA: TGTGCCGGAAGCCGGGACAGGTTAAATCAGCCCCAGCATTTT; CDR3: CAGSRDRLNQPQHF
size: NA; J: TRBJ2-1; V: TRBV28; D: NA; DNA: TGTGCCACCTTGAGAGGGAGAGGATACAATGAGCAGTTCTTC; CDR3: CATLRGRGYNEQFF
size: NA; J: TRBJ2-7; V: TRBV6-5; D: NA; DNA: TGTGCCAGCAGTTACGCTCCCGAGTCCTACGAGCAGTACTTC; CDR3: CASSYAPESYEQYF
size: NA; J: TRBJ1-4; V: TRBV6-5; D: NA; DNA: TGTGCCAGCAGTTTATTAACTAATGAAAAACTGTTTTTT; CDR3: CASSLLTNEKLFF